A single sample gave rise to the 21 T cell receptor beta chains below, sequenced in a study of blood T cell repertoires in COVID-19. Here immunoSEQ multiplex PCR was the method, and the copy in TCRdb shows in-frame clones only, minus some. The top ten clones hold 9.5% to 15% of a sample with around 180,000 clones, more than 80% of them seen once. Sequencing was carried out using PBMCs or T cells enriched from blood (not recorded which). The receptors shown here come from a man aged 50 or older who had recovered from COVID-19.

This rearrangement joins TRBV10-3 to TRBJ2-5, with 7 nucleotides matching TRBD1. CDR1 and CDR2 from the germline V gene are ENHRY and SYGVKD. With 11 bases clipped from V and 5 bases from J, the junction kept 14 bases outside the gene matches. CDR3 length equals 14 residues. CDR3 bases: TGTGCCTCACGGGGACAGTCGAGGGGGGAGACCCAGTACTTC. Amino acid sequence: CASRGQSRGETQYF.

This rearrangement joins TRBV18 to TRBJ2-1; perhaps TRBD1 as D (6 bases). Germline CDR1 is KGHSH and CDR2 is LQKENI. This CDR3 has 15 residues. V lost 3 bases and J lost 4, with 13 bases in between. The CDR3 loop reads CASSPDSFGYNEQFF. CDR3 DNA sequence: TGTGCCAGCTCACCGGACAGTTTTGGTTACAATGAGCAGTTCTTC. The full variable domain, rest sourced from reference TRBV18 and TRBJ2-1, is NAGVMQNPRHLVRRRGQEARLRCSPMKGHSHVYWYRQLPEEGLKFMVYLQKENIIDESGMPKERFSAEFPKEGPSILRIQQVVRGDSAAYFCASSPDSFGYNEQFFGPGTRLTVL.

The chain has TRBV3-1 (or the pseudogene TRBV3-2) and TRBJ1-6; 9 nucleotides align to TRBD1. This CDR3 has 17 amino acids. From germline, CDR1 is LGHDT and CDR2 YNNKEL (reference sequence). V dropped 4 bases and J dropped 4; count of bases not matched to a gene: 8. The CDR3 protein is CASSRRDRALYNSPLHF. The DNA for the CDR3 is TGTGCCAGCAGCCGCCGGGACAGGGCCCTTTATAATTCACCCCTCCACTTT.

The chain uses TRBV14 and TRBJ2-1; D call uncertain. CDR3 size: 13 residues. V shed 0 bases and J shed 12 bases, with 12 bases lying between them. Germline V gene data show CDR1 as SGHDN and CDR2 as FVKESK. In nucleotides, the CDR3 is TGTGCCAGCAGCCAAGACCCCGGCCGAGGGCAGTTCTTC. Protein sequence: CASSQDPGRGQFF.

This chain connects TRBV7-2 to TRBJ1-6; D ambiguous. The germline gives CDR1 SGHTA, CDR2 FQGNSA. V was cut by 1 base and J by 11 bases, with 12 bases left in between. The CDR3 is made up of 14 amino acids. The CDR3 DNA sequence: TGTGCCAGCAGCTTAGGAGGGTTTATCACACCCCTCCACTTT. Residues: CASSLGGFITPLHF.

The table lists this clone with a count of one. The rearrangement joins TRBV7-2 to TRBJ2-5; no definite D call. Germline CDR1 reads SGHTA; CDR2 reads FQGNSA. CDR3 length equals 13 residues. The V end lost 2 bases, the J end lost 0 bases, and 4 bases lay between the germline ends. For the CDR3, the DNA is TGTGCCAGCAGCTTATATGACCAAGAGACCCAGTACTTC. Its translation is CASSLYDQETQYF.

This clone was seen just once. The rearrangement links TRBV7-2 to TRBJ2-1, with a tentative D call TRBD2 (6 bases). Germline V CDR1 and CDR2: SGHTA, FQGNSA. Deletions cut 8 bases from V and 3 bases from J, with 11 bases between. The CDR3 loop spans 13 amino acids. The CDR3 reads CASATGDYNEQFF. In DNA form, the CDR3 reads TGTGCCAGCGCGACGGGAGACTACAATGAGCAGTTCTTC.

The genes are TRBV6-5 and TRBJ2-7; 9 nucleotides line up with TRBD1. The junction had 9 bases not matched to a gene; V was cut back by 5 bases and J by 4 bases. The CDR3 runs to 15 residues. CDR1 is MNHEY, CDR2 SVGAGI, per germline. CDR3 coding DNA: TGTGCCAGCAGTCGACCGGGACAGGGCTTTTACGAGCAGTACTTC. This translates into CASSRPGQGFYEQYF.

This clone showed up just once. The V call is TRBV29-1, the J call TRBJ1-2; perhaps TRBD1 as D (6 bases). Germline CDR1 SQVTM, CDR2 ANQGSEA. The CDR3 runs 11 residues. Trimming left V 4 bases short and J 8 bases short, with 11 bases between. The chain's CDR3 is CSVVGGQGYTF. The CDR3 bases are TGCAGCGTTGTCGGGGGGCAGGGCTACACCTTC.

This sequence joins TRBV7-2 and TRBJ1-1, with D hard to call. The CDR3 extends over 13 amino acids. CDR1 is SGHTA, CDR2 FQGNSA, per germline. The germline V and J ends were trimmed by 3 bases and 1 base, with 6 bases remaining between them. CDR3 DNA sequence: TGTGCCAGCAGCTTGGCGGCGAACACTGAAGCTTTCTTT. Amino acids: CASSLAANTEAFF.

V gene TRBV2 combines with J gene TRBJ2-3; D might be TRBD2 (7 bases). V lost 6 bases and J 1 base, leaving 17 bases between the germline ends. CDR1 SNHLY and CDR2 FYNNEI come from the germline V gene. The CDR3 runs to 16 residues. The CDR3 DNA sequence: TGTGCCAGCAGCTCGAGGGGGGGGGACCGCACAGATACGCAGTATTTT. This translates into CASSSRGGDRTDTQYF.

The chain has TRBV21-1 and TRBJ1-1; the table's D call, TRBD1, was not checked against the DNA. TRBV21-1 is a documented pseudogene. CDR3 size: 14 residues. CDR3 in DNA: TGTGCCAGCAGCAAAGTTCAGGAGAACACTGAAGCTTTCTTT. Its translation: CASSKVQENTEAFF.

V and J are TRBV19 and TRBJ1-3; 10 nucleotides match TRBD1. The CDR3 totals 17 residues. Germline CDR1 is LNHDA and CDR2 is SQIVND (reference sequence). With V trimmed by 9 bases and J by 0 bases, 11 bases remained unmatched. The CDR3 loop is CARRDRGPYGSGNTIYF. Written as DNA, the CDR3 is TGTGCCAGAAGGGACAGGGGACCTTATGGCTCTGGAAACACCATATATTTT.

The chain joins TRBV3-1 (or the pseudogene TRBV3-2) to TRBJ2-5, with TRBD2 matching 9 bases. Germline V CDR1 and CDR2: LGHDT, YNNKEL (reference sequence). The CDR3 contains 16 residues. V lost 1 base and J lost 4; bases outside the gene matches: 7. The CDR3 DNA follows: TGTGCCAGCAGCCAAGTTGGCGGGGGGGTGCGAGAGACCCAGTACTTC. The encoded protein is CASSQVGGGVRETQYF.

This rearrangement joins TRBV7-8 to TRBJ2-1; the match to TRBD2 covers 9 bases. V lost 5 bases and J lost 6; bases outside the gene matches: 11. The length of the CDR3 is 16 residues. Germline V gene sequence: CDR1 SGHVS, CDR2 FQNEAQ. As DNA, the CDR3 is TGTGCCAGCAGCCTGGGGACTAGCAGGGGTGGCAATGAGCAGTTCTTC. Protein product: CASSLGTSRGGNEQFF.

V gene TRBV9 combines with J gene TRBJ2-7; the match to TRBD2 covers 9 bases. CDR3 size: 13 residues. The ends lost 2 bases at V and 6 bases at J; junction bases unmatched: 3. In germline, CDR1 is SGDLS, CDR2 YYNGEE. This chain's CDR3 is CASSVASGVEQYF. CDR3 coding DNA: TGTGCCAGCAGCGTCGCTAGCGGGGTCGAGCAGTACTTC.

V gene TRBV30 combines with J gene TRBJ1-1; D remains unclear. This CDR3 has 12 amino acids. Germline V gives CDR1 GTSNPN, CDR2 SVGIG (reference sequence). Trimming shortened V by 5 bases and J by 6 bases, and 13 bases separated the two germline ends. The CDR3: CAWDLRSSEAFF. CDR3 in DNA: TGTGCCTGGGATTTAAGGAGTTCTGAAGCTTTCTTT.

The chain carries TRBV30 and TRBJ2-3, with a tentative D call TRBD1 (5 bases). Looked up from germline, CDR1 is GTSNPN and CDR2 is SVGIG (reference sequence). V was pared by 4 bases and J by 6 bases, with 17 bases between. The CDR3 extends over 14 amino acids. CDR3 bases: TGTGCCTGGAACCAAGGGGTTCCCCACGATACGCAGTATTTT. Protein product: CAWNQGVPHDTQYF. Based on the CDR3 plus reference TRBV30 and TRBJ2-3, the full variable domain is SQTIHQWPATLVQPVGSPLSLECTVEGTSNPNLYWYRQAAGRGLQLLFYSVGIGQISSEVPQNLSASRPQDRQFILSSKKLLLSDSGFYLCAWNQGVPHDTQYFGPGTRLTVL.

CDR3 DNA sequence: TGTGCCAGCAGTAGCTCCGGGACAGAGAACACTGAAGCTTTCTTT. It encodes CASSSSGTENTEAFF. The V and J genes are TRBV6-5 and TRBJ1-1; TRBD1 aligns across 7 bases. The V gene's germline CDR1 is MNHEY and CDR2 SVGAGI. With 5 bases clipped from V and 1 base from J, the junction kept 7 bases outside the gene matches. This CDR3 is 15 amino acids long.

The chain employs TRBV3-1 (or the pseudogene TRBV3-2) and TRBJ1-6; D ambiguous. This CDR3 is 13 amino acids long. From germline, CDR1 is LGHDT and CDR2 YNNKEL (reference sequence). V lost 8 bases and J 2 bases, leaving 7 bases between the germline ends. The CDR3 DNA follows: TGTGCCAGCGGGGAGACCTATAATTCACCCCTCCACTTT. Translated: CASGETYNSPLHF.

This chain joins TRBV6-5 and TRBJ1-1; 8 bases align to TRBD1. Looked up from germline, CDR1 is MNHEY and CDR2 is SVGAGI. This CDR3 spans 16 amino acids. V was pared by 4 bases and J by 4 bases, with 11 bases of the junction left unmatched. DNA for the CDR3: TGTGCCAGCAGTTTACGGGAGACAGGGGCGCGCACTGAAGCTTTCTTT. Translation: CASSLRETGARTEAFF.